These 8 T cell receptor beta chains were all obtained from the same sample, sequenced in a study of T cells after yellow fever vaccination. TCRdb itself ran the 5' RACE reads through MiXCR, one entry per CDR3 protein. The sample records about 25,000 distinct CDR3 sequences, roughly 3.3% being singletons. Sequenced material: PBMCs, either bulk or a sorted T-cell subset (CD4+, CD8+, memory, or dextramer-sorted; not recorded which), taken roughly seven weeks after the first yellow fever vaccination. The receptor source for this set is a man aged 18 to 29 who received the YFV17D yellow fever vaccine.

The chain couples TRBV11-3 to TRBJ2-1; D gene unclear. The germline V gene has CDR1 SGHNT and CDR2 YENEEA. V was pared by 1 base and J by 4 bases, with 2 bases between. The CDR3 runs 12 residues. This CDR3 reads CASSLGYNEQFF. The CDR3 coding sequence is TGTGCCAGCAGCTTAGGGTACAATGAGCAGTTCTTC.

This clonotype was found many times. The chain links TRBV7-2 to TRBJ1-1; tentative D call: TRBD1 (5 bases). V shed 2 bases and J shed 5 bases, with 15 bases lying between them. Germline lookup yields CDR1 SGHTA and CDR2 FQGNSA. This CDR3 comprises 15 residues. For the CDR3, the DNA is TGTGCCAGCAGCTTATGGGGGTCGCGGGATACTGAAGCTTTCTTT. Its translation: CASSLWGSRDTEAFF.

This clonotype was observed at least ten times. The J gene is TRBJ2-7, the V gene TRBV19; D is unclear. V shed 5 bases and J shed 2 bases, with 13 bases lying between them. Germline values: CDR1 LNHDA, CDR2 SQIVND (reference sequence). The CDR3 covers 14 residues. Here the CDR3 DNA reads TGTGCCAGTAGTGCCCCCGGAAGACCCTACGAGCAGTACTTC. Its protein product is CASSAPGRPYEQYF.

This clonotype was seen many times. The V gene is TRBV7-9, the J gene TRBJ2-1; the match to TRBD2 covers 9 bases. Looked up from germline, CDR1 is SEHNR and CDR2 is FQNEAQ (reference sequence). The CDR3 totals 16 residues. The junction had 1 base not matched to a gene; V was cut back by 0 bases and J by 1 base. CDR3 sequence reads: CASSLALAGSYNEQFF. The CDR3 DNA follows: TGTGCCAGCAGCTTAGCTCTAGCGGGGTCCTACAATGAGCAGTTCTTC.

This clonotype was seen repeatedly, ten times or more. The chain carries TRBV7-9 and TRBJ2-6; possible D gene TRBD1, 6 bases. Germline V CDR1 and CDR2: SEHNR, FQNEAQ (reference sequence). The CDR3 has 16 residues. V lost 4 bases and J 4 bases, leaving 14 bases between the germline ends. For the CDR3, the DNA is TGTGCCAGCAGCTCCCCTAGGGGGTACGGGGCCAACGTCCTGACTTTC. This encodes CASSSPRGYGANVLTF.

This clonotype was seen repeatedly, ten times or more. This chain links TRBV12-3 or TRBV12-4 with TRBJ1-5; D unresolved. V was clipped by 6 bases and J by 11 bases, with 23 bases between them. This CDR3 comprises 15 residues. CDR3 amino acids: CASSYRDGPEHTQHF. The DNA of the CDR3 is TGTGCCAGCAGCTACCGAGACGGCCCCGAGCATACCCAGCATTTT.

This chain joins TRBV15 and TRBJ1-2; TRBD1 might be the D (6 bases). The ends were cut back, 10 bases at V and 8 bases at J, with 17 bases in the middle. This CDR3 contains 12 residues. Germline V CDR1 and CDR2: LNHNV, YYDKDF (reference sequence). The CDR3 reads CASGPGGSGYTF. CDR3 sequence (DNA): TGTGCCAGCGGCCCGGGGGGCAGCGGCTACACCTTC.

This clonotype was detected ten times or more. The rearrangement uses TRBV12-3 or TRBV12-4 and TRBJ2-5, with D perhaps TRBD1 (5 bases). V was clipped by 7 bases and J by 2 bases, with 14 bases between them. This CDR3 has 14 residues. CDR3 sequence (DNA): TGTGCCAGCACGCGCCGACAGTATCAAGAGACCCAGTACTTC. This codes for CASTRRQYQETQYF.